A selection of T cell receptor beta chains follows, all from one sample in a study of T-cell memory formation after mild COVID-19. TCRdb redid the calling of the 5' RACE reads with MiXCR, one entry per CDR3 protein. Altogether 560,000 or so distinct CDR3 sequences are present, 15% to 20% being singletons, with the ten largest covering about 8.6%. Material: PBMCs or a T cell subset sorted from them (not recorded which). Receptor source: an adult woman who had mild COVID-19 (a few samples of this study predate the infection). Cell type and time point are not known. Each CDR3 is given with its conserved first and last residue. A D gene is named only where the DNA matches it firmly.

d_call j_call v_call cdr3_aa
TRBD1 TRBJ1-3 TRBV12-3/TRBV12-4 CANKPGGRTGNTIYF
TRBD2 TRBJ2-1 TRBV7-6 CASSLRGDYNEQFF
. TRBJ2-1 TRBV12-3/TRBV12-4 CASRKRVNEQFF
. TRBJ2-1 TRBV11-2 CASTNWADEQFF
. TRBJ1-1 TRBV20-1 CSIPRTANTEAFF
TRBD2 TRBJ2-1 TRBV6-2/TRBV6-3 CASNSGRYNEQFF
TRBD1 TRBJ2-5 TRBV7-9 CASSLWTGEETQYF
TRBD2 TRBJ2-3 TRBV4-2 CASSQGGLAGRTDTQYF
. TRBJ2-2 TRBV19 CASSGFFNTGELFF
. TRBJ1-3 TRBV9 CASSPAVGVNTIYF
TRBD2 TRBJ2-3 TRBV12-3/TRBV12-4 CASSLWGLAGAGSTDTQYF
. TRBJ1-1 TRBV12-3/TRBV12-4 CASRIGWTEAFF
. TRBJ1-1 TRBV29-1 CSVVDGLNTEAFF
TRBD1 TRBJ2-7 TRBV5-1 CASHRGDTSYEQYF
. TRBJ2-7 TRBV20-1 CSAKVGTPDYEQYF
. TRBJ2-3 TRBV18 CASSPADTQYF
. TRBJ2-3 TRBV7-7 CASRQRTGDPGTDTQYF
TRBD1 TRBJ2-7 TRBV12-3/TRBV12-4 CASSRTGGSYEQYF
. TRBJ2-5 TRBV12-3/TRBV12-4 CASSFRWETQYF
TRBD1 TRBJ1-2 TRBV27 CASSWGQGMAYGYTF
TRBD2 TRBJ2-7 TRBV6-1 CASSEETSGSYEQYF
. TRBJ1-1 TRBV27 CASSFNFNTEAFF
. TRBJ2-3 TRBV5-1 CASSKQSTDTQYF
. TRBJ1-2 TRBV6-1 CASSKFGTNYGYTF
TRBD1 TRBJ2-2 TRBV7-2 CASSLSGQGRGTGELFF
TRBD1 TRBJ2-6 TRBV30 CAWSALTGGRSSGANVLTF
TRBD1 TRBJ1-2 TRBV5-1 CASSLVGQGGNYGYTF
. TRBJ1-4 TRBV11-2 CASSLDFAGRKLFF
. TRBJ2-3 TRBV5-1 CASSLGAGAYSTDTQYF
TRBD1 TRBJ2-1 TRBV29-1 CSVATTGPDEQFF
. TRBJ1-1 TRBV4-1 CASSRGRVANTEAFF
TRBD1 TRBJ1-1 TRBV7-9 CASGKSGGNTEAFF
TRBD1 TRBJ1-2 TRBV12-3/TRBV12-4 CASSRTGAWAGYTF
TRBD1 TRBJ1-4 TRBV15 CATSRDLKGAKEKLFF
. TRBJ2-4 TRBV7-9 CASSQENIQYF
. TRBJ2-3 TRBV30 CAWSVWLETDTQYF
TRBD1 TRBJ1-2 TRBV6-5 CATTMTGSYYGYTF
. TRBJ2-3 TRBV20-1 CSAPNRQGPTDTQYF
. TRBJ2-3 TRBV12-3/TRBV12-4 CASSSSTSQDTQYF
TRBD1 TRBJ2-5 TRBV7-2 CASSARTGGAQTQYF
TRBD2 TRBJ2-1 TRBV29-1 CSVVLAGVNEQFF
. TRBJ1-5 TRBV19 CASSMRARDQPQHF